This T cell receptor beta chain derives from a study of blood T cells in healthy people across ages. The wider study: In model experiments, template switching was able to capture about one barcoded beta molecule for every two T cells that were present.

Each of the donors had roughly 10 milliliters of peripheral blood drawn into EDTA-treated Vacutainer tubes. Study-wide results and caveats: There was a strong correlation between TCR beta diversity and naive T cell percentage.

Trimming took 6 bases from V and 2 from J; bases not matched to a gene: 6. The V gene's germline CDR1 is SGHAT and CDR2 FQDESV (reference sequence). This CDR3 is built from 15 residues. This clonotype has a handful of counts. The antigen is undetermined. For the second PCR, which ran for 7 to 11 cycles, a sample-barcoded 5' primer and a J-beta primer mix were used. TCRdb redid the calling of the 5' RACE reads with MiXCR, one entry per CDR3 protein. The sample holds some 930,000 distinct CDR3 sequences, roughly 28% seen once. Another study also made use of these data, one on T cells of mothers and their children. That source notes: Input to cDNA synthesis comprised all extracted RNA, at a ratio of approximately 1.5 ug per 15 ul.

The rearrangement links TRBV11-1 to TRBJ2-7; 11 bases line up with TRBD2. The origin of this receptor is a woman in her thirties or forties in good health. What was sequenced was blood. CDR3 DNA sequence: TGTGCCAGCAGGCGCGGGACTAGCGGACCCTACGAGCAGTACTTC. Translated: CASRRGTSGPYEQYF.